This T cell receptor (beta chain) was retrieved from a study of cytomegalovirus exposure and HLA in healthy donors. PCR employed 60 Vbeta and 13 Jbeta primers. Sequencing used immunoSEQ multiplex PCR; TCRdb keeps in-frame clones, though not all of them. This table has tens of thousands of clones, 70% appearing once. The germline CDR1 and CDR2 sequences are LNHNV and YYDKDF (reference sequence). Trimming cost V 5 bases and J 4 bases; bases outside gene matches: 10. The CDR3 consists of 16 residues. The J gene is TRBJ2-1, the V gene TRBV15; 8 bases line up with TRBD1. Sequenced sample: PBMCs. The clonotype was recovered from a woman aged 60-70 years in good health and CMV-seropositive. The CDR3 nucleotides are TGTGCCACCAGCGCCCGGACAGGGCAATCATACAATGAGCAGTTCTTC. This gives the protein CATSARTGQSYNEQFF.